The T cell receptor (beta chain) described here comes from a study of T cell responses to AZD1222 COVID-19 vaccine. Study-wide points: The study sampled repertoires only after the peak T cell response. It should be noted that donors were predominantly white British and more often female, and clonal diversity was possibly underestimated.

As for this clone: The antigen is not known.

Germline trimming cut 8 bases from V and 4 bases from J; bases unmatched to any gene: 10. CDR3 length equals 15 residues. CDR1 WSHSY and CDR2 SAAADI come from the germline V gene. Libraries were prepared by immunoSEQ multiplex PCR; TCRdb keeps only in-frame clonotypes and omits some of them. The table lists 45,000 or so clones, around nine tenths of them singletons. The sequencing used peripheral blood, collected 28 days after the second AZD1222 dose. The J gene is TRBJ2-5, the V gene TRBV10-2; 10 nucleotides align to TRBD2. This receptor was taken from an adult who received the AZD1222 COVID-19 vaccine. CDR3 nucleotides: TGCGCCAGCGACCAGATAGCGGGAGGCAGAGAGACCCAGTACTTC. This gives the protein CASDQIAGGRETQYF.